The 12 T cell receptor beta chains presented below share a single source sample, sequenced in a study of PD-1 blockade in classical Hodgkin lymphoma. Time point here: cycle 4 day 1 (C4D1), after 6 weeks of nivolumab. In every patient, relapse followed autologous stem cell transplantation, while exposure to brentuximab vedotin differed. The method was immunoSEQ multiplex PCR; TCRdb's version includes in-frame clones alone and lacks a portion of them. This sample has around 23,000 clones; roughly 85% occur once, and the top ten carry 13%. The sample consisted of peripheral blood mononuclear cells (PBMCs), taken before the fourth cycle of nivolumab. These receptors came from a human donor with classical Hodgkin lymphoma.

This chain connects TRBV4-1 to TRBJ1-5; no reliable D call. CDR3 length equals 15 residues. Looked up from germline, CDR1 is MGHRA and CDR2 is YSYEKL. Trimming left V 2 bases short and J 2 bases short, with 10 bases between. The CDR3 nucleotides read TGCGCCAGCAGCCAATTGGAGGGCGGCAATCAGCCCCAGCATTTT. Amino acid sequence: CASSQLEGGNQPQHF.

The chain uses TRBV6-1 and TRBJ2-1; 8 bases line up with TRBD2. Germline V gene data show CDR1 as MNHNS and CDR2 as SASEGT. This CDR3 is 14 amino acids long. V was pared by 1 base and J by 9 bases, with 5 bases of the junction left unmatched. Here the CDR3 reads CASSEGSGGREQFF. CDR3 in DNA: TGTGCCAGCAGTGAAGGGTCGGGGGGGCGTGAGCAGTTCTTC.

The J gene is TRBJ1-2, the V gene TRBV6-6, with a tentative D call TRBD1 (5 bases). The CDR3 runs to 14 residues. Between the trimmed V and J ends, which lost 1 base and 6 bases, there was a span of 12 bases. Germline V lookup: CDR1 MNHNY, CDR2 SVGAGI (reference sequence). This CDR3 reads CASSYLRGPNGYTF. CDR3 bases: TGTGCCAGCAGTTACTTGAGGGGCCCTAATGGCTACACCTTC.

CDR3 region: CSEVYRREAFF. Written as DNA, the CDR3 is TGCAGCGAAGTATACAGGAGAGAAGCTTTCTTT. This chain joins TRBV29-1 and TRBJ1-1; tentative D call: TRBD1 (5 bases). The CDR3 contains 11 residues. The germline V gene has CDR1 SQVTM and CDR2 ANQGSEA. Trimming stripped 7 bases from V and 8 bases from J, with 14 bases between.

The chain couples TRBV4-3 to TRBJ1-4; the match to TRBD1 covers 10 bases. V was clipped by 1 base and J by 8 bases; unmatched bases: 1. CDR3 length equals 14 residues. Germline values: CDR1 LGHNA, CDR2 YSLEER. The CDR3 nucleotides are TGCGCCAGCAGCCAAGGACAGGGGGCGGAAAAACTGTTTTTT. It yields the protein CASSQGQGAEKLFF.

The chain has TRBV5-1 and TRBJ1-6; D is possibly TRBD1 (5 bases). V lost 4 bases to trimming and J lost 15 bases, with 17 bases between them. Germline V lookup: CDR1 SGHRS, CDR2 YFSETQ. The CDR3 spans 13 residues. The CDR3 spells CASSPDSAQRLHF. The DNA of the CDR3 is TGCGCCAGCAGCCCCGACAGCGCCCAGCGCCTCCACTTT.

The chain joins TRBV11-3 to TRBJ2-1; D is unclear. The V end lost 2 bases, the J end lost 3 bases, and 5 bases lay between the germline ends. Germline V gene data show CDR1 as SGHNT and CDR2 as YENEEA. CDR3 length equals 13 residues. CDR3 bases: TGTGCCAGCAGCTTAAACGTCTACAATGAGCAGTTCTTC. It translates to CASSLNVYNEQFF.

The CDR3 sequence is CASSFQQGNSPLHF. The CDR3 DNA is TGTGCCAGCAGCTTTCAGCAGGGTAATTCACCCCTCCACTTT. The V and J genes are TRBV11-1 and TRBJ1-6, with a possible D match to TRBD1 (5 bases). V dropped 3 bases and J dropped 6 bases, with 9 bases sitting between them. The CDR3 extends over 14 amino acids. CDR1 SGHAT and CDR2 FQDESV come from the germline V gene (reference sequence). Together with reference TRBV11-1 and TRBJ1-6, the CDR3 gives the full variable domain: EAEVAQSPRYKITEKSQAVAFWCDPISGHATLYWYRQILGQGPELLVQFQDESVVDDSQLPKDRFSAERLKGVDSTLKIQPAELGDSAMYLCASSFQQGNSPLHFGNGTRLTVT.

The V call is TRBV29-1, the J call TRBJ1-1; unclear D gene. V lost 7 bases and J lost 0, with 12 bases in between. This CDR3 is built from 13 residues. Germline CDR1 and CDR2: SQVTM and ANQGSEA. The CDR3 protein is CSGMGFMNTEAFF. In nucleotides, the CDR3 is TGCAGCGGAATGGGGTTTATGAACACTGAAGCTTTCTTT.

This clone was picked up one time. The chain joins TRBV5-1 to TRBJ2-5; 7 bases map to TRBD1. The V gene end was trimmed by 0 bases and the J gene end by 4 bases; junction bases not matched to a gene: 6. CDR3 size: 15 residues. The V gene's germline CDR1 is SGHRS and CDR2 YFSETQ. The DNA for the CDR3 is TGCGCCAGCAGCTTGGGACAGGGAACGGGAGAGACCCAGTACTTC. This translates into CASSLGQGTGETQYF.

The chain uses TRBV6-5 and TRBJ1-1; D call uncertain. The germline V and J ends were trimmed by 0 bases and 0 bases, with 8 bases remaining between them. CDR1 and CDR2 (germline): MNHEY, SVGAGI. CDR3 size: 15 residues. The CDR3 reads CASSYSNTLNTEAFF. In nucleotides, the CDR3 is TGTGCCAGCAGTTACTCAAATACCCTGAACACTGAAGCTTTCTTT.

The chain recombines TRBV7-2 with TRBJ1-5; a possible D gene is TRBD1 (5 bases). The CDR3 has 13 residues. V lost 3 bases, J lost 6 bases, and 9 bases lay in between. CDR1 is SGHTA and CDR2 is FQGNSA in the germline V gene. The CDR3 protein is CASSFGRVQPQHF. Here the CDR3 DNA reads TGTGCCAGCAGCTTCGGCAGGGTTCAGCCCCAGCATTTT.